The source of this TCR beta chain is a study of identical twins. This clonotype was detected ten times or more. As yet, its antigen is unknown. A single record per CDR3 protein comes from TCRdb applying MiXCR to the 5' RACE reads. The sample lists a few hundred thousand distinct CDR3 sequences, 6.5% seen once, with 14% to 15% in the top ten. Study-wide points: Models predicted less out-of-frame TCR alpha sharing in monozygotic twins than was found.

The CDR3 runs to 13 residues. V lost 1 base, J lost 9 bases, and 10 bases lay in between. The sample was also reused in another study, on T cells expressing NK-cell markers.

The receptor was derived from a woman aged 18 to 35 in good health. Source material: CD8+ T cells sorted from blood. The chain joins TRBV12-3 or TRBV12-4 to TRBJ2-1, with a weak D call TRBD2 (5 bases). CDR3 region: CASSLGGSSEQFF. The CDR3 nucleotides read TGTGCCAGCAGTTTAGGTGGGAGCTCTGAGCAGTTCTTC.